A single sample is the source of the 32 T cell receptor beta chains below, sequenced in a study of regulatory T cells in long-lasting Graves disease. Building the TCR beta libraries relied on iRepertoire HTBI primers, and CDR3 regions underwent Arm-PCR. One entry per CDR3 protein, called by TCRdb with MiXCR from the multiplex PCR reads. The table records 380,000 or so distinct CDR3 sequences, about a sixth of them present only once. The time point denotes: newly diagnosed GD, antithyroid drugs for less than 3 months. The authors made the TCR library using RNA they extracted from PBMCs. These data are also associated with another study on T cells in Graves' hyperthyroidism and ophthalmopathy.

The specimen was peripheral blood mononuclear cells (PBMCs), collected at new diagnosis, from a patient treated with antithyroid drugs. The receptor source for this set is a woman aged 18-35 years with Graves disease.

Comment on this clonotype: A read error is possible here, since a much larger clone lies one base away. The rearrangement joins TRBV6-4 to TRBJ2-1; 7 nucleotides line up with TRBD2. The CDR3 extends over 15 amino acids. The J segment lost 3 bases and the V segment lost 4 bases, leaving 6 bases of the junction unmatched. Germline V gene sequence: CDR1 MRHNA, CDR2 SNTAGT. This CDR3 is CASSGVAGFYNEQFF. In DNA form, the CDR3 reads TGTGCCAGCAGTGGAGTAGCGGGCTTCTACAATGAGCAGTTCTTC.

J is TRBJ2-2 and V is TRBV7-9; unclear D gene. CDR1 is SEHNR and CDR2 is FQNEAQ in the germline V gene (reference sequence). V was pared by 10 bases and J by 4 bases, with 10 bases between. There are 12 residues in the CDR3. The CDR3 is CANRLFTGELFF. The CDR3 DNA reads TGTGCCAACCGACTCTTCACCGGGGAGCTGTTTTTT. Full variable domain (remainder filled in from reference TRBV7-9 and TRBJ2-2): DTGVSQNPRHKITKRGQNVTFRCDPISEHNRLYWYRQTLGQGPEFLTYFQNEAQLEKSRLLSDRFSAERPKGSFSTLEIQRTEQGDSAMYLCANRLFTGELFFGEGSRLTVL.

This clonotype was observed a handful of times. The chain links TRBV10-1 to TRBJ1-2, with unresolved D. Germline CDR1 is WNHNN and CDR2 is SYGVQD (reference sequence). V shed 6 bases and J shed 2 bases, with 10 bases lying between them. This CDR3 is built from 13 residues. DNA for the CDR3: TGCGCCAGCAGCCCCAGTGCGAACTATGGCTACACCTTC. Translated: CASSPSANYGYTF.

The chain couples TRBV5-5 to TRBJ1-1, with D possibly matching TRBD1 (5 bases). Germline CDR1 is SGHKS and CDR2 is YYEKEE (reference sequence). This CDR3 is 15 amino acids long. V was clipped by 5 bases and J by 1 base, with 15 bases between them. CDR3 loop: CASRRGGVENTEAFF. The CDR3 DNA sequence: TGTGCCAGCAGGCGTGGGGGGGTAGAGAACACTGAAGCTTTCTTT.

The rearrangement links TRBV7-9 to TRBJ2-3; 12 bases align to TRBD2. Germline assignment: CDR1 SEHNR and CDR2 FQNEAQ (reference sequence). The ends lost 5 bases at V and 2 bases at J; junction bases unmatched: 11. The CDR3 runs to 18 residues. Here the CDR3 reads CASSRNLRTSGVTDTQYF. For the CDR3, the DNA is TGTGCCAGCAGCCGCAATCTCCGGACTAGCGGGGTCACAGATACGCAGTATTTT.

As concerns this clonotype: A read error is possible here, since a much larger clone lies one base away. This chain uses TRBV6-2 or TRBV6-3 with TRBJ1-1; D is uncertain. Trimming pared 5 bases from V and 4 bases from J, leaving 17 bases between. This CDR3 has 15 residues. Germline-derived CDR1 and CDR2 are MNHEY and SVGEGT. In DNA, the CDR3 is TGTGCCAGCAGTCTCCTCGGAGGGCTGTCCACTGAAGCTTTCTTT. It yields the protein CASSLLGGLSTEAFF.

The V gene is TRBV6-4, the J gene TRBJ2-1; the D gene is possibly TRBD1 (6 bases). V was pared by 4 bases and J by 3 bases, with 16 bases between. CDR1 and CDR2 (germline): MRHNA, SNTAGT. There are 16 residues in the CDR3. In DNA form, the CDR3 reads TGTGCCAGCAGTGCAGGTTACAGGGTTGGCTACAATGAGCAGTTCTTC. This encodes CASSAGYRVGYNEQFF.

This clonotype was counted at least ten times. The V and J genes are TRBV11-2 and TRBJ1-1; D unresolved. Germline V gene data show CDR1 as SGHAT and CDR2 as FQNNGV. This CDR3 is built from 15 residues. Trimming took 5 bases from V and 1 from J, leaving 14 bases between them. The chain's CDR3 is CASSPILGRNTEAFF. The CDR3 DNA reads TGTGCCAGCAGCCCCATATTGGGAAGGAACACTGAAGCTTTCTTT.

A few counts support this clonotype. The chain has TRBV5-6 and TRBJ2-7; D not certain. The CDR3 sequence is 15 residues long. The V end lost 5 bases, the J end lost 0 bases, and 15 bases lay between the germline ends. CDR1 SGHDT and CDR2 YYEEEE come from the germline V gene. For the CDR3, the DNA is TGTGCCAGCAGTTCTCTTGGACCAAGCTCCTACGAGCAGTACTTC. Translated: CASSSLGPSSYEQYF.

The sample holds many counts of this clonotype. The junction does not match germline at one end; this may be a read error. The chain is built from TRBV2 and TRBJ2-5, with 16 bases matching TRBD2. The germline V gene has CDR1 SNHLY and CDR2 FYNNEI. CDR3 length: 18 amino acids. CDR3 DNA sequence: TGTGCCAGCAGAGAAGGGACTAGCGGGAGGGCCTCAGGAGAGACCCAGTACTTC. This sequence encodes CASREGTSGRASGETQYF.

The chain employs TRBV6-2 or TRBV6-3 and TRBJ2-1; TRBD2 matches 9 bases. Trimming at V came to 11 bases and at J to 8 bases, leaving 10 bases not matched to a gene. Per the germline V gene, CDR1 is MNHEY and CDR2 is SVGEGT. The CDR3 loop spans 13 amino acids. The CDR3 sequence: CAGGTSFMDEQFF. CDR3 DNA sequence: TGTGCCGGCGGGACTAGCTTTATGGATGAGCAGTTCTTC.

The V gene is TRBV20-1, the J gene TRBJ2-5, with a tentative D call TRBD2 (7 bases). The V gene's germline CDR1 is DFQATT and CDR2 SNEGSKA (reference sequence). The V end lost 2 bases, the J end lost 9 bases, and 28 bases lay between the germline ends. This CDR3 comprises 17 residues. CDR3 DNA: TGCAGTGCTAGACCGGCCTCTAGCGGCGAAGGGGGTAAGGCCCAGTACTTC. This codes for CSARPASSGEGGKAQYF.

This clonotype was counted many times. The gene calls are TRBV20-1 and TRBJ1-5, with D tentatively TRBD1 (5 bases). The V gene's germline CDR1 is DFQATT and CDR2 SNEGSKA (reference sequence). V was pared by 5 bases and J by 0 bases, with 8 bases between. CDR3 length equals 13 residues. The CDR3 DNA reads as TGCAGTGCTCACCAGGGTAGCAATCAGCCCCAGCATTTT. As protein: CSAHQGSNQPQHF.

The chain combines TRBV5-1 with TRBJ1-1; tentative D call: TRBD1 (6 bases). Germline V gene data show CDR1 as SGHRS and CDR2 as YFSETQ. With 4 bases removed from V and 3 bases from J, the gap between germline ends came to 10 bases. This CDR3 has 13 amino acids. CDR3: CASSTRGDTEAFF. In DNA, the CDR3 is TGCGCCAGCAGCACCAGGGGAGACACTGAAGCTTTCTTT.

The chain joins TRBV29-1 to TRBJ2-1; tentatively, D is TRBD2 (6 bases). V dropped 0 bases and J dropped 5 bases, with 14 bases sitting between them. Germline CDR1 and CDR2: SQVTM and ANQGSEA. The CDR3 runs 15 residues. The DNA of the CDR3 is TGCAGCGTTGAAGAAAGCAGGAGGGAAGACAATGAGCAGTTCTTC. Translated: CSVEESRREDNEQFF.

About this clonotype: A much bigger clone sits one base away, suggesting this may be a read error. This rearrangement joins TRBV24-1 to TRBJ2-7; 11 positions agree with TRBD1. The J segment lost 3 bases and the V segment lost 3 bases, leaving 3 bases of the junction unmatched. The germline CDR1 and CDR2 sequences are KGHDR and SFDVKD. This CDR3 region has 15 residues. The CDR3 DNA is TGTGCCACCAGTGATGGACAGGGGGCCTTCTACGAGCAGTACTTC. This gives the protein CATSDGQGAFYEQYF.

V and J are TRBV5-1 and TRBJ2-1; D is unresolved. Looked up from germline, CDR1 is SGHRS and CDR2 is YFSETQ. The CDR3 spans 11 residues. Trimming shortened V by 7 bases and J by 4 bases, and 6 bases separated the two germline ends. In nucleotides, the CDR3 is TGCGCCAGCGCCCTTTACAATGAGCAGTTCTTC. Translated: CASALYNEQFF.

This clonotype has a count of ten or more. The chain employs TRBV3-1 and TRBJ2-1; TRBD2 aligns across 9 bases. Germline V gene sequence: CDR1 LGHDT, CDR2 YNNKEL (reference sequence). With 0 bases clipped from V and 1 base from J, the junction kept 7 bases outside the gene matches. CDR3 length: 18 amino acids. The DNA of the CDR3 is TGTGCCAGCAGCCAAGAGCCGCTAGCGGGGATGTCCTACAATGAGCAGTTCTTC. Translated: CASSQEPLAGMSYNEQFF.

This clonotype was observed many times. V and J are TRBV30 and TRBJ2-1; 7 bases match TRBD1. V lost 2 bases, J lost 8 bases, and 3 bases stayed unmatched. Germline values: CDR1 GTSNPN, CDR2 SVGIG (reference sequence). The CDR3 totals 12 residues. Here the CDR3 reads CAWSWGTDEQFF. In nucleotides, the CDR3 is TGTGCCTGGAGTTGGGGGACAGATGAGCAGTTCTTC.

The rearrangement joins TRBV5-1 to TRBJ2-3; D unclear. Germline CDR1 is SGHRS and CDR2 is YFSETQ. CDR3 length: 15 amino acids. The V end lost 4 bases, the J end lost 2 bases, and 14 bases lay between the germline ends. CDR3 amino acids: CASSHSSGYTDTQYF. In DNA, the CDR3 is TGCGCCAGCAGCCATAGCTCAGGATACACAGATACGCAGTATTTT.

This clonotype came up a few times. It is likely a read error: a sequence one base away is far more abundant. The chain links TRBV11-2 to TRBJ2-7, with TRBD2 matching 7 bases. This CDR3 contains 15 residues. The V gene's germline CDR1 is SGHAT and CDR2 FQNNGV. The trim removed 3 bases at V and 7 bases at J, leaving 12 bases unmatched. The CDR3 reads CASSLATSSLNEQYF. The CDR3 nucleotides are TGTGCCAGCAGCTTGGCGACTAGCAGTTTAAATGAGCAGTACTTC.

About this clonotype: Given a much more abundant clone one base away, this may be a read error. This sequence joins TRBV3-1 and TRBJ2-4, with a tentative D call TRBD2 (5 bases). This CDR3 has 19 amino acids. The V and J ends lost 0 bases and 2 bases respectively, with 20 bases between them. The germline V gene has CDR1 LGHDT and CDR2 YNNKEL (reference sequence). The CDR3 DNA reads as TGTGCCAGCAGCCAAGAGTCATTTAGGATTTCGGGGACCAAAAACATTCAGTACTTC. Residues: CASSQESFRISGTKNIQYF.

The chain has TRBV20-1 and TRBJ2-2; possibly TRBD2 for D (6 bases). This CDR3 has 13 amino acids. V was trimmed by 3 bases and J by 4 bases, leaving 9 bases between them. Per germline, CDR1 DFQATT and CDR2 SNEGSKA (reference sequence). This CDR3 reads CSARERVTGELFF. In DNA, the CDR3 is TGCAGTGCTAGGGAGCGGGTCACCGGGGAGCTGTTTTTT.

This clonotype was detected only a few times. The V call is TRBV6-9, the J call TRBJ1-5; D uncertain. This CDR3 comprises 12 residues. Per the germline V gene, CDR1 is MNHGY and CDR2 is SVAAGI. V was pared by 2 bases and J by 7 bases, with 6 bases between. CDR3 coding DNA: TGTGCCAGCAGTTATAAGAGGCAGCCCCAGCATTTT. Translating it yields CASSYKRQPQHF.

This clonotype has just a few counts. The V gene is TRBV28, the J gene TRBJ1-5, with TRBD1 as a possible D gene (5 bases). The ends were cut back, 4 bases at V and 2 bases at J, with 18 bases in the middle. This CDR3 comprises 17 residues. Per germline, CDR1 MDHEN and CDR2 SYDVKM. CDR3 DNA sequence: TGTGCCAGCAGTTCCGGGCGGGGGTCTAAGGGCAATCAGCCCCAGCATTTT. This codes for CASSSGRGSKGNQPQHF.

The V gene is TRBV6-2 or TRBV6-3, the J gene TRBJ1-5, with 10 nucleotides matching TRBD1. This CDR3 has 15 amino acids. CDR1 and CDR2 from the germline V gene are MNHEY and SVGEGT. J was trimmed by 6 bases and V by 8 bases; bases with no gene match: 10. The CDR3 protein is CASDTRTGGSQPQHF. The CDR3 DNA reads as TGTGCCAGCGACACTCGGACAGGGGGTTCTCAGCCCCAGCATTTT.

This clonotype appeared many times. The V and J genes are TRBV2 and TRBJ1-5, with D tentatively TRBD1 (5 bases). V was cut by 6 bases and J by 3 bases, with 15 bases left in between. Germline CDR1 and CDR2: SNHLY and FYNNEI. This CDR3 is built from 15 residues. The CDR3 is CASSPGTAPNQPQHF. The CDR3 DNA sequence: TGTGCCAGCAGCCCCGGGACCGCTCCCAATCAGCCCCAGCATTTT.

Ten or more counts support this clonotype. The chain joins TRBV14 to TRBJ2-3, with D hard to call. The J call may be wrong; the DNA end is better matched by TRBJ2-7. Germline V lookup: CDR1 SGHDN, CDR2 FVKESK. This CDR3 comprises 13 residues. For the CDR3, the DNA is TGTGCCAGCAGCTTGACCGCTCCCTACGAGCAGTACTTC. It yields the protein CASSLTAPYEQYF.

The chain joins TRBV6-1 to TRBJ2-1; a possible D gene is TRBD2 (7 bases). Germline CDR1 reads MNHNS; CDR2 reads SASEGT. Trimming left V 8 bases short and J 2 bases short, with 13 bases between. The CDR3 totals 14 residues. The CDR3, as DNA: TGTGCCAGCTCGAGGGGGGGGCCCTACAATGAGCAGTTCTTC. Translation: CASSRGGPYNEQFF.

A remark on this clonotype: A junction end diverges from the germline sequence, so it may reflect a read error. The V and J genes are TRBV7-8 and TRBJ2-7; a weak D match, TRBD2 (7 bases). Germline CDR1 is SGHVS and CDR2 is FQNEAQ. The CDR3 spans 14 residues. The DNA of the CDR3 is TGTGCCAGCAGCATAGGGCACAGGGACTACGAGCAGTACTTT. This sequence encodes CASSIGHRDYEQYF. Together with reference TRBV7-8 and TRBJ2-7, the CDR3 gives the full variable domain: GAGVSQSPRYKVAKRGQDVALRCDPISGHVSLFWYQQALGQGPEFLTYFQNEAQLDKSGLPSDRFFAERPEGSVSTLKIQRTQQEDSAVYLCASSIGHRDYEQYFGPGTRLTVT.

A few counts support this clonotype. One junction end does not reproduce the germline sequence, and a read error may be involved. The chain links TRBV10-3 to TRBJ2-7; no clear D. The CDR3 loop spans 13 amino acids. Germline V gene sequence: CDR1 ENHRY, CDR2 SYGVKD. CDR3 sequence (DNA): TGTACCATCAGTGAGCGACCCCCCTACGAGCAGTACTTC. Its protein product is CTISERPPYEQYF.

The sample holds a few counts of this clonotype. At one boundary the junction diverges from the germline segment, which might be a read error. The chain combines TRBV29-1 with TRBJ2-3; 9 bases fit TRBD2. This CDR3 comprises 13 residues. Germline loops: CDR1 SQVTM, CDR2 ANQGSEA. Here the CDR3 DNA reads TGCAGCGTTGCTAGCGGGAATACAGATGCGCAGTATTTT. It encodes CSVASGNTDAQYF.